These 4 T cell receptor beta chains were all obtained from the same sample, sequenced in a study of blood T cell repertoires in COVID-19. TCRdb's table, derived via immunoSEQ multiplex PCR, lists solely in-frame clones and lacks some. This table has approximately 390,000 clones, about 90% appearing once. The sequenced sample was peripheral blood. The receptors derive from a young man with active or convalescent COVID-19.

The chain has TRBV30 and TRBJ1-1; possible D gene TRBD1, 6 bases. V was trimmed by 0 bases and J by 3 bases, leaving 11 bases between them. This CDR3 spans 14 amino acids. The germline V gene encodes CDR1 GTSNPN and CDR2 SVGIG (reference sequence). The CDR3 sequence: CAWSVQRTDTEAFF. In DNA form, the CDR3 reads TGTGCCTGGAGTGTACAAAGGACAGACACTGAAGCTTTCTTT.

The CDR3 sequence is CATTGTGISYEQYF. In nucleotides, the CDR3 is TGTGCCACCACCGGGACAGGGATCTCCTACGAGCAGTACTTC. The V and J genes are TRBV15 and TRBJ2-7; 9 bases fit TRBD1. This CDR3 is built from 14 residues. V was clipped by 7 bases and J by 0 bases; unmatched bases: 4. Per germline, CDR1 LNHNV and CDR2 YYDKDF (reference sequence). Supplemented by reference TRBV15 and TRBJ2-7, the full variable domain reads DAMVIQNPRYQVTQFGKPVTLSCSQTLNHNVMYWYQQKSSQAPKLLFHYYDKDFNNEADTPDNFQSRRPNTSFCFLDIRSPGLGDTAMYLCATTGTGISYEQYFGPGTRLTVT.

The V and J genes are TRBV27 and TRBJ1-3, with 7 positions matching TRBD1. Trimming removed 2 bases from V and 7 bases from J; junction bases left unmatched: 8. Germline V gene sequence: CDR1 MNHEY, CDR2 SMNVEV (reference sequence). This CDR3 has 15 amino acids. Here the CDR3 reads CASSLTGAAYNTIYF. The CDR3 nucleotides are TGTGCCAGCAGTTTAACAGGGGCCGCTTATAACACCATATATTTT.

J is TRBJ2-7 and V is TRBV5-6, with D possibly TRBD2 on 6 matching bases. The length of the CDR3 is 18 residues. V dropped 2 bases and J dropped 0 bases, with 21 bases sitting between them. CDR1 and CDR2 (germline): SGHDT, YYEEEE. The CDR3 here is CASSFIGGGLLSSYEQYF. CDR3 bases: TGTGCCAGCAGCTTTATTGGGGGAGGCCTTCTGAGCTCCTACGAGCAGTACTTC.